The 23 T cell receptor beta chains listed next were all sequenced from one sample in a study of blood T cells in healthy people across ages. PCR was performed a second time for about 7 to 11 cycles using a sample-barcoded 5' primer and a J-beta primer mix. TCRdb independently ran MiXCR on the 5' RACE reads; one entry per CDR3 protein. The sample carries 1.5 million to 2 million distinct CDR3 sequences, 28% recorded once. The sequenced sample consisted of blood. The receptors were sampled from a woman aged 25 to 39 in good health.

This clonotype was seen only a few times. The rearrangement joins TRBV29-1 to TRBJ1-2; D remains unclear. Germline CDR1 and CDR2: SQVTM and ANQGSEA. CDR3 length: 12 amino acids. The ends were cut back, 6 bases at V and 4 bases at J, with 12 bases in the middle. In DNA, the CDR3 is TGCAGCGTACAAAAAGGGTCCTATGGCTACACCTTC. Its translation: CSVQKGSYGYTF.

The gene calls are TRBV24-1 and TRBJ2-3; 10 nucleotides agree with TRBD2. The ends lost 2 bases at V and 5 bases at J; junction bases unmatched: 6. CDR3 length: 16 residues. Germline CDR1 KGHDR, CDR2 SFDVKD. This CDR3 reads CATSDYTSGEGDTQYF. CDR3 in DNA: TGTGCCACCAGTGATTATACTAGCGGGGAGGGAGATACGCAGTATTTT.

This clonotype was found a few times. The genes are TRBV5-1 and TRBJ2-7; possible D gene TRBD1, 7 bases. Germline V CDR1 and CDR2: SGHRS, YFSETQ. V lost 3 bases, J lost 3 bases, and 13 bases lay in between. This CDR3 has 14 amino acids. This CDR3 is CASSSPGGNYEQYF. DNA for the CDR3: TGCGCCAGCAGCTCCCCAGGGGGGAACTACGAGCAGTACTTC.

The chain couples TRBV20-1 to TRBJ2-1, with 7 bases fitting TRBD2. Per germline, CDR1 DFQATT and CDR2 SNEGSKA (reference sequence). This CDR3 region has 17 residues. Unmatched junction bases numbered 13, after V lost 0 bases and J lost 5 bases. The CDR3 DNA is TGCAGTGCTAGAGATCAAGGACTAGGGTACGGTGACAATGAGCAGTTCTTC. It encodes CSARDQGLGYGDNEQFF.

This clonotype was detected many times. V and J are TRBV5-1 and TRBJ2-4; 9 bases agree with TRBD1. Per germline, CDR1 SGHRS and CDR2 YFSETQ. Trimming at V came to 4 bases and at J to 6 bases, leaving 8 bases not matched to a gene. The CDR3 runs 15 residues. CDR3 bases: TGCGCCAGCAGCGAAGGACAGGGGACGGGAAACATTCAGTACTTC. This gives the protein CASSEGQGTGNIQYF.

The chain carries TRBV30 and TRBJ2-4; 7 bases are a match to TRBD1. V was pared by 3 bases and J by 13 bases, with 12 bases of the junction left unmatched. CDR1 is GTSNPN, CDR2 SVGIG, per germline (reference sequence). CDR3 length equals 13 residues. CDR3 amino acids: CAWRRAQGDAQYF. The CDR3 nucleotides read TGTGCCTGGAGGAGGGCCCAGGGGGATGCCCAGTACTTC.

This clonotype was detected a few times. The chain couples TRBV28 to TRBJ2-5; 10 bases align to TRBD1. Germline CDR1 is MDHEN and CDR2 is SYDVKM. V was pared by 5 bases and J by 11 bases, with 17 bases of the junction left unmatched. The CDR3 covers 16 residues. The CDR3 DNA reads as TGTGCCAGCAGTCTATATTCGGGACAGGGGCGAAATCGGCAGTACTTC. Its protein is CASSLYSGQGRNRQYF.

This clonotype was seen only a few times. The chain combines TRBV5-1 with TRBJ2-7; D is unresolved. The CDR3 loop spans 12 amino acids. Per the germline V gene, CDR1 is SGHRS and CDR2 is YFSETQ. The V and J ends lost 0 bases and 6 bases respectively, with 7 bases between them. CDR3 sequence (DNA): TGCGCCAGCAGCTTGGCCTCGGTCGAGCAGTACTTC. This codes for CASSLASVEQYF.

This clonotype was counted at least ten times. The CDR3 DNA reads as TGCGCCAGCAGCCCCGACAGGGGAGGAGATACGCAGTATTTT. Amino acid sequence: CASSPDRGGDTQYF. The chain employs TRBV5-1 and TRBJ2-3, with 8 bases identical to TRBD1. Germline lookup yields CDR1 SGHRS and CDR2 YFSETQ. The CDR3 consists of 14 residues. Unmatched junction bases numbered 6, after V lost 4 bases and J lost 5 bases.

A remark on this clonotype: A junction end diverges from the germline sequence, so it may reflect a read error. The chain has TRBV6-1 and TRBJ1-5; no firm D call. The CDR3 is 14 residues long. Per germline, CDR1 MNHNS and CDR2 SASEGT. The CDR3 DNA is TGTGCCAGCAGGGAAGTAAACGATTATCAGCCCCAGCATTTT. Protein product: CASREVNDYQPQHF.

The sample holds a few counts of this clonotype. The chain couples TRBV7-9 to TRBJ2-4; a weak D match, TRBD2 (6 bases). Trimming stripped 5 bases from V and 0 bases from J, with 14 bases between. Germline V gene data show CDR1 as SEHNR and CDR2 as FQNEAQ (reference sequence). The CDR3 has 16 residues. The CDR3 is CASSAVEGLAKNIQYF. The CDR3 region has the DNA TGTGCCAGCAGCGCTGTGGAGGGATTAGCCAAAAACATTCAGTACTTC.

This clonotype has just a few counts. The chain uses TRBV20-1 and TRBJ2-5; possibly TRBD2 for D (6 bases). The CDR3 is 16 residues long. The V end was cut by 6 bases, the J end by 5 bases, with 25 bases between. Germline CDR1 reads DFQATT; CDR2 reads SNEGSKA (reference sequence). CDR3 sequence: CSARGGGSQTIETQYF. The CDR3 nucleotides read TGCAGTGCACGGGGAGGAGGGTCTCAGACTATTGAGACCCAGTACTTC.

A remark on this clonotype: The junction departs from the called germline gene at one end, perhaps through a read error. The chain carries TRBV6-2 or TRBV6-3 and TRBJ2-7; D could derive from TRBD1 or TRBD2 (6 bases each). The germline V gene encodes CDR1 MNHEY and CDR2 SVGEGT. This CDR3 is built from 12 residues. The CDR3 region is CASGWRDNEHFF. Written as DNA, the CDR3 is TGTGCCAGCGGATGGCGGGACAATGAGCATTTCTTC.

The CDR3 region is CASSPTSGNSYNEQFF. The CDR3 DNA sequence: TGTGCCAGCAGTCCCACGAGCGGGAACTCCTACAATGAGCAGTTCTTC. This chain links TRBV12-3 or TRBV12-4 with TRBJ2-1, with 7 bases fitting TRBD2. This CDR3 is built from 16 residues. V lost 5 bases to trimming and J lost 0 bases; unmatched junction nucleotides: 7.

The chain carries TRBV25-1 and TRBJ1-5, with unresolved D. The CDR3 has 17 amino acids. Looked up from germline, CDR1 is MGHDK and CDR2 is SYGVNS. Trimming stripped 4 bases from V and 4 bases from J, with 20 bases between. DNA of the CDR3: TGTGCCAGCAGTGCTTCTTCGCCCCCGGGCTTAAATCAGCCCCAGCATTTT. Translation: CASSASSPPGLNQPQHF.

This clonotype was observed a few times. This clone may be a read error of a much larger clone one base away. The V and J genes are TRBV20-1 and TRBJ2-7; 12 positions match TRBD2. The trim removed 5 bases at V and 7 bases at J, leaving 12 bases unmatched. CDR1 is DFQATT, CDR2 SNEGSKA, per germline (reference sequence). This CDR3 contains 15 residues. CDR3 amino acids: CSAPTLTSGGGEQYF. CDR3 nucleotides: TGCAGTGCTCCAACGCTGACTAGCGGGGGTGGTGAGCAGTACTTC.

The chain uses TRBV28 and TRBJ1-1; tentatively, D is TRBD1 (6 bases). The CDR3 runs 15 residues. Trimming stripped 5 bases from V and 5 bases from J, with 18 bases between. Germline V gene data show CDR1 as MDHEN and CDR2 as SYDVKM. CDR3 nucleotide sequence: TGTGCCAGCAGTCCACGATTAGGGGGGAGGACTGAAGCTTTCTTT. This codes for CASSPRLGGRTEAFF.

The gene calls are TRBV6-2 or TRBV6-3 and TRBJ1-2; 7 positions match TRBD1. From germline, CDR1 is MNHEY and CDR2 SVGEGT. The CDR3 spans 14 residues. After removal of 8 bases from V and 2 bases from J, the junction contained 8 bases not matched to a gene. The CDR3: CASRGTVRNYGYTF. CDR3 in DNA: TGTGCCAGCCGGGGGACAGTACGCAACTATGGCTACACCTTC.

This clonotype came up a few times. The junction shows a germline mismatch at one end, possibly a read error. This chain connects TRBV6-5 to TRBJ2-3; 12 bases line up with TRBD2. The CDR3 contains 17 residues. CDR1 MNHEY and CDR2 SVGAGI come from the germline V gene. The CDR3 DNA is TGTACCAGCAGGAGACTAGCGGGGGCCCTCCCGGGAGATACGCAGTATTTT. Translation gives CTSRRLAGALPGDTQYF.

The chain joins TRBV5-1 to TRBJ1-4; D is possibly TRBD1 (6 bases). Trimming took off 0 bases at V and 5 bases at J, with 14 bases between the two ends. Per the germline V gene, CDR1 is SGHRS and CDR2 is YFSETQ. The CDR3 is 16 residues long. CDR3 region: CASSLGGQANNEKLFF. CDR3 in DNA: TGCGCCAGCAGCTTGGGGGGGCAGGCGAACAATGAAAAACTGTTTTTT.

With respect to this clonotype: This may stem from a read error, because a much larger clone lies one nucleotide away. The rearrangement joins TRBV5-1 to TRBJ2-5; D is uncertain. The CDR3 covers 13 residues. Germline values: CDR1 SGHRS, CDR2 YFSETQ. Here the CDR3 DNA reads TGCGCCGGCAGCTCGTACCCTCAAGAGACCCAGTACTTC. Encoded protein: CAGSSYPQETQYF.

The chain uses TRBV20-1 and TRBJ1-6, with unresolved D. The CDR3 covers 11 residues. Germline V gene data show CDR1 as DFQATT and CDR2 as SNEGSKA (reference sequence). V lost 6 bases and J lost 14, with 14 bases in between. CDR3: CSAGRPEALHF. The CDR3 nucleotides are TGCAGTGCAGGACGCCCGGAGGCCCTCCACTTT.

This clonotype was recorded once. The chain uses TRBV20-1 and TRBJ2-1; TRBD1 matches 9 bases. This CDR3 is 13 amino acids long. With V trimmed by 3 bases and J by 10 bases, 7 bases remained unmatched. The germline V gene has CDR1 DFQATT and CDR2 SNEGSKA (reference sequence). The CDR3 region is CSASGDRGYEQFF. In DNA form, the CDR3 reads TGCAGTGCTAGTGGAGACAGGGGGTACGAGCAGTTCTTC.